The TCR beta chain described here comes from a study of long-term antiretroviral therapy in people with HIV. CDR1 is SGHTA, CDR2 FQGNSA, per germline. V lost 4 bases and J 7 bases, leaving 20 bases between the germline ends. This CDR3 comprises 16 residues. Run at survey level, the immunoSEQ assay was version v3.0. The data were produced by immunoSEQ multiplex PCR, yet TCRdb's version contains in-frame clones alone and is incomplete. The sample holds approximately 20,000 clones, around 90% seen once. The source is a man between 18 and 29 years old with HIV. The chain uses TRBV7-2 and TRBJ1-5; D might be TRBD1 (5 bases). This specimen consisted of unsorted PBMCs, obtained 2.1 years after starting antiretroviral therapy. This CDR3 reads CASSSPDLGDGQPQHF. CDR3 in DNA: TGTGCCAGCAGCTCGCCAGACTTGGGGGATGGGCAGCCCCAGCATTTT.